The 9 T cell receptor beta chains below were found in one sample sequenced in a study of blood T cell repertoires in COVID-19. Profiled with immunoSEQ multiplex PCR; TCRdb holds only in-frame clones, not every one. The sample has fewer than 60,000 clones, more than 80% seen once. Sequenced: peripheral blood. The receptors were sampled from a man between 60 and 75 years old with acute or convalescent COVID-19.

The chain carries TRBV11-2 and TRBJ2-3; possible D gene TRBD2, 5 bases. CDR3 length equals 14 residues. Germline values: CDR1 SGHAT, CDR2 FQNNGV. V was cut by 5 bases and J by 3 bases, with 12 bases left in between. In DNA form, the CDR3 reads TGTGCCAGCAGCCCAGGACTTTTTACAGATACGCAGTATTTT. Protein: CASSPGLFTDTQYF.

The gene calls are TRBV7-3 and TRBJ2-1, with TRBD2 identical over 8 bases. The V gene's germline CDR1 is SGHTA and CDR2 FQGTGA. This CDR3 is built from 16 residues. V shed 5 bases and J 2 bases; nucleotides not matched to a gene: 8. Here the CDR3 DNA reads TGTGCCAGCAGCCTCCGAGGCGGGGGGACCTACAATGAGCAGTTCTTC. As protein: CASSLRGGGTYNEQFF.

V usage is TRBV6-2 or TRBV6-3 and J usage is TRBJ1-5; 11 bases are shared with TRBD1. V lost 2 bases, J lost 4 bases, and 7 bases stayed unmatched. This CDR3 contains 17 residues. Germline-derived CDR1 and CDR2 are MNHEY and SVGEGT. CDR3 nucleotide sequence: TGTGCCAGCAGTTACCCAAGCAGGGACAGGGGGAATCAGCCCCAGCATTTT. Translation gives CASSYPSRDRGNQPQHF.

This sequence joins TRBV2 and TRBJ2-1; TRBD1 aligns across 8 bases. CDR1 and CDR2 from the germline V gene are SNHLY and FYNNEI. The V and J ends lost 11 bases and 2 bases, in that order; junction bases with no gene match: 5. The CDR3 has 13 residues. The CDR3 nucleotides are TGTGCCCTACAGGGGGACACCTACAATGAGCAGTTCTTC. Translation: CALQGDTYNEQFF.

The chain uses TRBV28 and TRBJ1-2; D is unclear. CDR1 is MDHEN and CDR2 is SYDVKM in the germline V gene. The CDR3 totals 12 residues. The ends were cut back, 3 bases at V and 4 bases at J, with 6 bases in the middle. The CDR3 nucleotides read TGTGCCAGCAGTTTGGTACTCTATGGCTACACCTTC. Amino acid sequence: CASSLVLYGYTF.

The chain recombines TRBV5-4 with TRBJ1-2; a weak D match, TRBD1 (6 bases). The germline V and J ends were trimmed by 3 bases and 0 bases, with 15 bases remaining between them. The CDR3 contains 16 residues. Germline V lookup: CDR1 SGHNT, CDR2 YYREEE (reference sequence). DNA for the CDR3: TGTGCCAGCAGCTCTCCCCCAGGGGCCACTAACTATGGCTACACCTTC. Translated, it gives CASSSPPGATNYGYTF.

The count of this clone is one. This sequence joins TRBV18 and TRBJ1-2; D not resolved. The CDR3 is made up of 13 amino acids. Trimming removed 6 bases at V and 6 bases at J, with 14 bases between. Per germline, CDR1 KGHSH and CDR2 LQKENI. The DNA of the CDR3 is TGTGCCAGCTCCCAGGCACAGAGGGATGGCTACACCTTC. It yields the protein CASSQAQRDGYTF.

This chain connects TRBV7-9 to TRBJ2-3; 7 bases fit TRBD1. CDR1 and CDR2 (germline): SEHNR, FQNEAQ (reference sequence). Losses at the gene ends were 5 bases for V and 2 bases for J; bases not matched to a gene: 4. This CDR3 is 14 amino acids long. CDR3 DNA sequence: TGTGCCAGCAGCCGGCAGGGGGTCACAGATACGCAGTATTTT. Its protein is CASSRQGVTDTQYF. Filled out from reference TRBV7-9 and TRBJ2-3, the complete variable domain reads DTGVSQNPRHKITKRGQNVTFRCDPISEHNRLYWYRQTLGQGPEFLTYFQNEAQLEKSRLLSDRFSAERPKGSFSTLEIQRTEQGDSAMYLCASSRQGVTDTQYFGPGTRLTVL.

The chain employs TRBV10-3 and TRBJ2-7; D is perhaps TRBD1 (6 bases). Germline V gene lookup returns CDR1 ENHRY and CDR2 SYGVKD. There are 16 residues in the CDR3. V was clipped by 4 bases and J by 5 bases, with 21 bases between them. This CDR3 is CAISGTPQGDGHEQYF. CDR3 DNA: TGTGCCATCAGTGGAACTCCACAGGGTGACGGGCACGAGCAGTACTTC.